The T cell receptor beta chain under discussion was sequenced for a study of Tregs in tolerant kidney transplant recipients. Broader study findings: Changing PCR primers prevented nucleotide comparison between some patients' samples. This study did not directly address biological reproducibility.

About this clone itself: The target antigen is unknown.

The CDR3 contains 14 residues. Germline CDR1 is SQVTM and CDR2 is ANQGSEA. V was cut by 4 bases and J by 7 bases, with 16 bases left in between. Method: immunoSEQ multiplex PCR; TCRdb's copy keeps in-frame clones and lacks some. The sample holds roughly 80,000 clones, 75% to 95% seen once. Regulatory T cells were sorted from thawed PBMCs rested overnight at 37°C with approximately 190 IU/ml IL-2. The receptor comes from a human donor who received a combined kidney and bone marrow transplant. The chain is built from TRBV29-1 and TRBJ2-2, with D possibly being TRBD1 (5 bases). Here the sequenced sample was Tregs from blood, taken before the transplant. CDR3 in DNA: TGCAGCGTTGTCCGCAGGGATTTGGACGGGGAGCTGTTTTTT. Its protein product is CSVVRRDLDGELFF.